The clone carrying this T cell receptor beta chain turned up a few times. Its antigen is not identified. This record belongs to a study of identical twins. Study-wide results and limits: Twin-shared out-of-frame alpha sequences showed excess low generation probability.

TCRdb reprocessed the 5' RACE reads with MiXCR, giving one entry per CDR3 protein. The sample contains roughly 720,000 distinct CDR3 sequences, approximately 18% of which appear only once. The germline gives CDR1 DFQATT, CDR2 SNEGSKA (reference sequence). The CDR3 extends over 15 amino acids. With V trimmed by 3 bases and J by 3 bases, 8 bases remained unmatched. The data also belong to a second study, concerning T cells expressing NK-cell markers. This second study says: Four donors showed these clonotypes also leading the CD3+CD56-NKG2C+ fraction.

This clonotype was obtained from a woman aged 18-30 years in good health. The sequenced material came from PBMCs. V usage is TRBV20-1 and J usage is TRBJ2-1; 7 nucleotides match TRBD2. Here the CDR3 DNA reads TGCAGTGCTAGGGGGCTAGCGGCGGTCTACAATGAGCAGTTCTTC. Encoded protein: CSARGLAAVYNEQFF.